A single sample gave rise to the 29 T cell receptor beta chains below, sequenced in a study of T cells of healthy individuals (dated by TCRdb to the late 2010s). Library preparation used 5' RACE. Sequencing was carried out with an Illumina MiSeq. Clones were called with MiXCR by TCRdb after fastp trimmed the public reads at Q25, and only in-frame beta chains were retained. Each entry is one CDR3 protein sequence, shown with its most common DNA and genes. This sample lists roughly 87,000 distinct CDR3 sequences; 17% were detected once. Over 5% of the sample goes to the ten largest clones. These receptors all stem from a human donor in good health.

V gene TRBV6-2 or TRBV6-3 combines with J gene TRBJ2-4; 8 bases map to TRBD1. J lost 6 bases, V lost 9 bases, and 4 bases had no gene match. CDR1 is MNHEY and CDR2 is SVGEGT in the germline V gene. The length of the CDR3 is 12 residues. The DNA for the CDR3 is TGTGCCAGTGGGGACAGGAGAAACATTCAGTACTTC. Protein product: CASGDRRNIQYF.

This clonotype was recorded a few times. V and J are TRBV10-3 and TRBJ1-5; D unclear. CDR1 ENHRY and CDR2 SYGVKD come from the germline V gene. The CDR3 runs 13 residues. Trimming cost V 8 bases and J 0 bases, with 8 bases left between them. The CDR3 here is CAIAPYSNQPQHF. The CDR3, as DNA: TGTGCCATCGCACCTTATAGCAATCAGCCCCAGCATTTT.

V and J are TRBV5-1 and TRBJ2-2, with D possibly TRBD1 on 6 matching bases. CDR1 SGHRS and CDR2 YFSETQ come from the germline V gene. V lost 0 bases and J 4 bases, leaving 13 bases between the germline ends. The CDR3 length is 16 residues. The CDR3 sequence: CASSLASGGVTGELFF. DNA for the CDR3: TGCGCCAGCAGCTTGGCCAGTGGGGGCGTCACCGGGGAGCTGTTTTTT.

This clonotype has just a few counts. The gene calls are TRBV3-1 and TRBJ2-7; the D is unclear. The CDR3 extends over 13 amino acids. Germline CDR1 and CDR2: LGHDT and YNNKEL (reference sequence). The V end lost 2 bases, the J end lost 3 bases, and 8 bases lay between the germline ends. The CDR3: CASSQLKGYEQYF. The CDR3 DNA sequence: TGTGCCAGCAGCCAATTGAAGGGCTACGAGCAGTACTTC.

The J gene is TRBJ1-4, the V gene TRBV27, with D maybe TRBD1 (5 bases). This CDR3 is 15 amino acids long. V lost 1 base and J lost 5, with 11 bases in between. Germline CDR1 reads MNHEY; CDR2 reads SMNVEV (reference sequence). The CDR3 reads CASSLFWGVNEKLFF. CDR3 coding DNA: TGTGCCAGCAGTTTATTCTGGGGGGTGAATGAAAAACTGTTTTTT.

This chain connects TRBV7-9 to TRBJ2-1, with D possibly being TRBD1 or TRBD2 (6 bases each). V was pared by 5 bases and J by 9 bases, with 17 bases between. Germline V gives CDR1 SEHNR, CDR2 FQNEAQ (reference sequence). This CDR3 has 14 residues. The CDR3 DNA reads as TGTGCCAGCAGCCCGCTGTACGGGGGCAGTGAGCAGTTCTTC. Amino acids: CASSPLYGGSEQFF. The full variable domain, with the rest looked up from reference TRBV7-9 and TRBJ2-1, is DTGVSQNPRHKITKRGQNVTFRCDPISEHNRLYWYRQTLGQGPEFLTYFQNEAQLEKSRLLSDRFSAERPKGSFSTLEIQRTEQGDSAMYLCASSPLYGGSEQFFGPGTRLTVL.

Only a few counts were recorded for this clonotype. The V and J genes are TRBV7-9 and TRBJ2-7; perhaps TRBD2 as D (7 bases). V dropped 3 bases and J dropped 2 bases, with 23 bases sitting between them. CDR3 size: 18 residues. Germline values: CDR1 SEHNR, CDR2 FQNEAQ (reference sequence). CDR3 sequence reads: CASSFFLARGGEAYEQYF. CDR3 coding DNA: TGTGCCAGCAGCTTTTTTCTAGCCAGAGGGGGGGAAGCCTACGAGCAGTACTTC.

V and J are TRBV20-1 and TRBJ1-2; 8 bases align to TRBD1. Looked up from germline, CDR1 is DFQATT and CDR2 is SNEGSKA (reference sequence). V was clipped by 5 bases and J by 8 bases; unmatched bases: 10. This CDR3 has 13 amino acids. The CDR3 DNA reads TGCAGTGCTTCGACAGGGGACCATACGGGCTACACCTTC. It encodes CSASTGDHTGYTF.

This clonotype was seen only a few times. This chain connects TRBV4-2 to TRBJ2-7, with 9 bases matching TRBD2. CDR3 length: 15 residues. Germline V gene lookup returns CDR1 LGHNA and CDR2 YNFKEQ. The ends lost 1 base at V and 1 base at J; junction bases unmatched: 2. CDR3 coding DNA: TGTGCCAGCAGCCAAGCTAGCGGGATTTCCTACGAGCAGTACTTC. It encodes CASSQASGISYEQYF.

This clonotype has a single count. The V call is TRBV28, the J call TRBJ1-1; D not certain. The ends were cut back, 6 bases at V and 2 bases at J, with 16 bases in the middle. The CDR3 is 15 amino acids. Germline V gene sequence: CDR1 MDHEN, CDR2 SYDVKM. CDR3 sequence reads: CASSILPGFNTEAFF. Written as DNA, the CDR3 is TGTGCCAGCAGCATATTGCCCGGTTTCAACACTGAAGCTTTCTTT.

The table lists this clonotype with many counts. The gene calls are TRBV27 and TRBJ2-2; D is unclear. V lost 4 bases, J lost 4 bases, and 4 bases lay in between. There are 12 residues in the CDR3. In germline, CDR1 is MNHEY, CDR2 SMNVEV (reference sequence). The DNA of the CDR3 is TGTGCCAGCAGTTCCACCACCGGGGAGCTGTTTTTT. It is translated as CASSSTTGELFF.

V and J are TRBV7-2 and TRBJ2-3; 9 positions match TRBD1. V lost 1 base, J lost 4 bases, and 6 bases stayed unmatched. This CDR3 has 16 amino acids. Looked up from germline, CDR1 is SGHTA and CDR2 is FQGNSA. The CDR3 bases are TGTGCCAGCAGCTTAGGGCCGGGACAGGGTTCAGATACGCAGTATTTT. Protein sequence: CASSLGPGQGSDTQYF.

There are a few counts of this clonotype. DNA for the CDR3: TGTGCCAGCAGGACGGACGACTACGAGCAGTACTTC. As protein: CASRTDDYEQYF. The V call is TRBV28, the J call TRBJ2-7; D unclear. Deletions cut 6 bases from V and 3 bases from J, with 9 bases between. The CDR3 is 12 amino acids. Germline values: CDR1 MDHEN, CDR2 SYDVKM.

This clonotype was recorded only once. Since a much larger clone is just one base distant, this may be a read error. The chain carries TRBV7-3 and TRBJ2-2, with D possibly matching TRBD1 (6 bases). CDR3 length: 13 residues. Trimming shortened V by 7 bases and J by 4 bases, and 10 bases separated the two germline ends. CDR1 is SGHTA and CDR2 is FQGTGA in the germline V gene. In nucleotides, the CDR3 is TGTGCCAGCAAACAGGGTCCCACCGGGGAGCTGTTTTTT. This sequence encodes CASKQGPTGELFF. Based on the CDR3 plus reference TRBV7-3 and TRBJ2-2, the full variable domain is GAGVSQTPSNKVTEKGKYVELRCDPISGHTALYWYRQSLGQGPEFLIYFQGTGAADDSGLPNDRFFAVRPEGSVSTLKIQRTERGDSAVYLCASKQGPTGELFFGEGSRLTVL.

This clonotype showed up just a few times. This CDR3 reads CASSYRGGTNEKLFF. The CDR3 nucleotides read TGTGCCAGCAGTTACAGAGGGGGCACTAATGAAAAACTGTTTTTT. V gene TRBV6-2 or TRBV6-3 combines with J gene TRBJ1-4; 7 bases are shared with TRBD1. This CDR3 spans 15 amino acids. V lost 2 bases and J lost 2; bases outside the gene matches: 2. Germline CDR1 is MNHEY and CDR2 is SVGEGT.

This clonotype was detected only a few times. The chain is built from TRBV5-1 and TRBJ2-6; D gene unclear. The germline V gene encodes CDR1 SGHRS and CDR2 YFSETQ. The CDR3 extends over 17 amino acids. The germline V and J ends were trimmed by 1 base and 0 bases, with 11 bases remaining between them. For the CDR3, the DNA is TGCGCCAGCAGCTTGATAAGCCTGAGCTCTGGGGCCAACGTCCTGACTTTC. It encodes CASSLISLSSGANVLTF. Combining the CDR3 with reference TRBV5-1 and TRBJ2-6 gives the whole variable domain KAGVTQTPRYLIKTRGQQVTLSCSPISGHRSVSWYQQTPGQGLQFLFEYFSETQRNKGNFPGRFSGRQFSNSRSEMNVSTLELGDSALYLCASSLISLSSGANVLTFGAGSRLTVL.

This clonotype came up many times. The chain joins TRBV27 to TRBJ1-4; TRBD1 might be the D (6 bases). Trimming stripped 5 bases from V and 6 bases from J, with 16 bases between. CDR1 is MNHEY and CDR2 is SMNVEV in the germline V gene (reference sequence). This CDR3 region has 15 residues. CDR3 amino acids: CASSPRTASYEKLFF. CDR3 DNA: TGTGCCAGCAGTCCCCGGACAGCCAGTTATGAAAAACTGTTTTTT.

In its sample, this clonotype was seen a few times. The chain carries TRBV7-2 and TRBJ2-1, with TRBD1 as a possible D gene (6 bases). Per the germline V gene, CDR1 is SGHTA and CDR2 is FQGNSA. CDR3 length: 12 residues. Trimming removed 5 bases at V and 7 bases at J, with 9 bases between. The CDR3 is CASSPTGNEQFF. CDR3 coding DNA: TGTGCCAGCAGCCCGACAGGAAATGAGCAGTTCTTC.

This clonotype was detected many times. The genes are TRBV29-1 and TRBJ2-1, with TRBD1 matching 9 bases. Per the germline V gene, CDR1 is SQVTM and CDR2 is ANQGSEA. The CDR3 totals 13 residues. V gave up 3 bases and J gave up 5 bases; unmatched junction bases: 2. DNA of the CDR3: TGCAGCGTTGAGGGGGACAGGGACAATGAGCAGTTCTTC. Its translation: CSVEGDRDNEQFF.

This clonotype was counted at least ten times. The chain employs TRBV12-3 or TRBV12-4 and TRBJ2-1; TRBD2 aligns across 8 bases. The CDR3 consists of 16 residues. V trimming: 6 bases; J trimming: 4 bases; junction bases outside the gene matches: 11. This CDR3 is CASSHNSGGGYNEQFF. As DNA, the CDR3 is TGTGCCAGCAGCCATAACTCGGGGGGGGGTTACAATGAGCAGTTCTTC.

This chain links TRBV20-1 with TRBJ2-3; no clear D. Germline lookup yields CDR1 DFQATT and CDR2 SNEGSKA (reference sequence). CDR3 length: 13 residues. V lost 7 bases to trimming and J lost 0 bases, with 11 bases between them. The CDR3 loop is CSEVATSTDTQYF. CDR3 nucleotide sequence: TGCAGTGAGGTGGCGACTAGCACAGATACGCAGTATTTT.

This clonotype appeared a few times. This chain connects TRBV6-5 to TRBJ1-2, with 7 bases fitting TRBD1. The CDR3 totals 13 residues. The germline V gene encodes CDR1 MNHEY and CDR2 SVGAGI. V was clipped by 7 bases and J by 7 bases; unmatched bases: 9. This chain's CDR3 is CASTRDSISGYTF. The CDR3 DNA is TGTGCCAGCACTCGGGACAGTATATCTGGCTACACCTTC.

The V and J genes are TRBV20-1 and TRBJ2-3; no clear D. Germline assignment: CDR1 DFQATT and CDR2 SNEGSKA (reference sequence). The CDR3 runs 14 residues. V lost 5 bases to trimming and J lost 5 bases, with 17 bases between them. The CDR3 here is CSAEDQSYIDTQYF. CDR3 coding DNA: TGCAGTGCTGAAGACCAGAGCTACATAGATACGCAGTATTTT.

The genes are TRBV27 and TRBJ2-1, with 10 bases identical to TRBD2. The CDR3 totals 14 residues. From germline, CDR1 is MNHEY and CDR2 SMNVEV (reference sequence). Trimming removed 6 bases from V and 9 bases from J; junction bases left unmatched: 8. The CDR3 is CASRERGGLGEQFF. The CDR3 DNA is TGTGCCAGCAGAGAGCGGGGGGGCCTGGGTGAGCAGTTCTTC.

The chain employs TRBV6-1 and TRBJ1-2; D is undetermined. V dropped 2 bases and J dropped 1 base, with 11 bases sitting between them. This CDR3 region has 15 residues. Germline V CDR1 and CDR2: MNHNS, SASEGT. The CDR3 nucleotides read TGTGCCAGCAGTGAAACTCAGCCCATTAACTATGGCTACACCTTC. Encoded protein: CASSETQPINYGYTF.

There are a few counts of this clonotype. CDR3: CASSFGAALQETQYF. The CDR3 nucleotides read TGTGCCAGCAGCTTTGGGGCAGCTCTACAAGAGACCCAGTACTTC. J is TRBJ2-5 and V is TRBV5-4; D may be TRBD1 (5 bases). Germline CDR1 is SGHNT and CDR2 is YYREEE (reference sequence). This CDR3 has 15 amino acids. Trimming took off 2 bases at V and 2 bases at J, with 13 bases between the two ends.

This clonotype was counted ten times or more. The chain employs TRBV20-1 and TRBJ1-1, with a possible D match to TRBD1 (6 bases). Deletions cut 0 bases from V and 4 bases from J, with 12 bases between. The CDR3 is 14 residues long. From germline, CDR1 is DFQATT and CDR2 SNEGSKA (reference sequence). CDR3 DNA sequence: TGCAGTGCTAGAGACCCCAGGGGTGGCACTGAAGCTTTCTTT. Its translation: CSARDPRGGTEAFF.

This clonotype was recorded at least ten times. This chain joins TRBV28 and TRBJ1-5; D remains ambiguous. The germline V gene has CDR1 MDHEN and CDR2 SYDVKM. V lost 3 bases to trimming and J lost 7 bases, with 16 bases between them. CDR3 size: 15 residues. The CDR3 is CASSFLSLGYQPQHF. CDR3 in DNA: TGTGCCAGCAGTTTTTTAAGTTTGGGCTACCAGCCCCAGCATTTT.

This clonotype was detected many times. The gene calls are TRBV28 and TRBJ1-1; D is unclear. V dropped 3 bases and J dropped 4 bases, with 12 bases sitting between them. Germline CDR1 MDHEN, CDR2 SYDVKM. The CDR3 totals 14 residues. CDR3 sequence reads: CASSFYEGSTEAFF. CDR3 in DNA: TGTGCCAGCAGTTTTTACGAGGGAAGCACTGAAGCTTTCTTT.